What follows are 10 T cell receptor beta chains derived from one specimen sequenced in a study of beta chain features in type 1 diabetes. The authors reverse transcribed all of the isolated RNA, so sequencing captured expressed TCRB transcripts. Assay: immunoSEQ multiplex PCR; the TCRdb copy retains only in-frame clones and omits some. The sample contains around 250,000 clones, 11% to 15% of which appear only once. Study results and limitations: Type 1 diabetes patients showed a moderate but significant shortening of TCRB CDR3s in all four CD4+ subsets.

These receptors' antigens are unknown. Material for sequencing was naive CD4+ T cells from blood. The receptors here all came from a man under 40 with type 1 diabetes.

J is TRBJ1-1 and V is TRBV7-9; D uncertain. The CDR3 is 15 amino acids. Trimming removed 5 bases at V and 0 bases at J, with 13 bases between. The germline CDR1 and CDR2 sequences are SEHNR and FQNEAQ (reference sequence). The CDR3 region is CASSPIGVVNTEAFF. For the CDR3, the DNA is TGTGCCAGCAGCCCCATCGGGGTGGTGAACACTGAAGCTTTCTTT.

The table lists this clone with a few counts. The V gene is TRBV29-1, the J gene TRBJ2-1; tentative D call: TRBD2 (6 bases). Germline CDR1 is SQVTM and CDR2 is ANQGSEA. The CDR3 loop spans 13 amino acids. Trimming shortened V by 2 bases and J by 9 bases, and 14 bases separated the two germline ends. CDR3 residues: CSVEPRERAEQFF. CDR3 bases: TGCAGCGTTGAACCCCGGGAGCGGGCTGAGCAGTTCTTC.

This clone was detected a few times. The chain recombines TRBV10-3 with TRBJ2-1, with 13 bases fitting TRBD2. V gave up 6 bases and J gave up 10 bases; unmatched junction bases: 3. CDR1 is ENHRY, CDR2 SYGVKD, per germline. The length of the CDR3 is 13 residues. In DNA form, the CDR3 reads TGTGCCATCAGGGGGACTAGCGGGGTGGAGCAGTTCTTC. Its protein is CAIRGTSGVEQFF.

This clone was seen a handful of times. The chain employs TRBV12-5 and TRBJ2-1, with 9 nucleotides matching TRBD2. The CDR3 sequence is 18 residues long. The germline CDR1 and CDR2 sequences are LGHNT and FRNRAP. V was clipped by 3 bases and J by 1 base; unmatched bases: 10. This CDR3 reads CASGFSSLAGQSYNEQFF. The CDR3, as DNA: TGTGCTAGTGGTTTCTCGAGTCTAGCGGGGCAATCCTACAATGAGCAGTTCTTC.

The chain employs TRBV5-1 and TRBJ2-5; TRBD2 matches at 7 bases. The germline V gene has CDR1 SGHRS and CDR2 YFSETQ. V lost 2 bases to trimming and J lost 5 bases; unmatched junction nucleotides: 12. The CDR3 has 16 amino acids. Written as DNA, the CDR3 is TGCGCCAGCAGCTTAGTTGGGACTATCGGATCCGAGACCCAGTACTTC. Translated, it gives CASSLVGTIGSETQYF.

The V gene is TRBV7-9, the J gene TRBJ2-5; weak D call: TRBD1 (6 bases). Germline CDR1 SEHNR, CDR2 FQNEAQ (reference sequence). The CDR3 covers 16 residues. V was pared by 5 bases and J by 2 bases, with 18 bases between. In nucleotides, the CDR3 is TGTGCCAGCAGCCAGGGGCTGTTCGGTCAGCAAGAGACCCAGTACTTC. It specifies CASSQGLFGQQETQYF.

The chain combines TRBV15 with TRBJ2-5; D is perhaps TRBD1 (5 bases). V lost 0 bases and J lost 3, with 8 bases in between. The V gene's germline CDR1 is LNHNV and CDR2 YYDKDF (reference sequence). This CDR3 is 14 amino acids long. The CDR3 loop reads CATSRDVGEETQYF. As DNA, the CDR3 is TGTGCCACCAGCAGAGATGTAGGGGAAGAGACCCAGTACTTC.

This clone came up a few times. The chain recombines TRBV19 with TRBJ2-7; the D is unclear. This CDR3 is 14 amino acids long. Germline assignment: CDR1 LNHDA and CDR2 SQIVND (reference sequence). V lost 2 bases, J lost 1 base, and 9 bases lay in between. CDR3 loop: CASSIQGGSYEQYF. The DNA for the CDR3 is TGTGCCAGTAGTATACAAGGCGGTTCCTACGAGCAGTACTTC.

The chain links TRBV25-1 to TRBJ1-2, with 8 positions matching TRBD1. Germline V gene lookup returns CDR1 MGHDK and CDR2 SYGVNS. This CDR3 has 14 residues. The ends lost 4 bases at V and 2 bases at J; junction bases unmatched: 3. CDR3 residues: CASSVRTGNYGYTF. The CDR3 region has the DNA TGTGCCAGCAGTGTCCGGACAGGGAACTATGGCTACACCTTC.

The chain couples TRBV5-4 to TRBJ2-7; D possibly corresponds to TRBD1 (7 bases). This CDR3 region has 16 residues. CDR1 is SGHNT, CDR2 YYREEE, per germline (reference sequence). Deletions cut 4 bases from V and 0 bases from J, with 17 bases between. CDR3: CASSLGGRGSSYEQYF. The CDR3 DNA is TGTGCCAGCAGCCTGGGGGGCAGGGGGAGCTCCTACGAGCAGTACTTC. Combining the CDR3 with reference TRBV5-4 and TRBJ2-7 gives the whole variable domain ETGVTQSPTHLIKTRGQQVTLRCSSQSGHNTVSWYQQALGQGPQFIFQYYREEENGRGNFPPRFSGLQFPNYSSELNVNALELDDSALYLCASSLGGRGSSYEQYFGPGTRLTVT.